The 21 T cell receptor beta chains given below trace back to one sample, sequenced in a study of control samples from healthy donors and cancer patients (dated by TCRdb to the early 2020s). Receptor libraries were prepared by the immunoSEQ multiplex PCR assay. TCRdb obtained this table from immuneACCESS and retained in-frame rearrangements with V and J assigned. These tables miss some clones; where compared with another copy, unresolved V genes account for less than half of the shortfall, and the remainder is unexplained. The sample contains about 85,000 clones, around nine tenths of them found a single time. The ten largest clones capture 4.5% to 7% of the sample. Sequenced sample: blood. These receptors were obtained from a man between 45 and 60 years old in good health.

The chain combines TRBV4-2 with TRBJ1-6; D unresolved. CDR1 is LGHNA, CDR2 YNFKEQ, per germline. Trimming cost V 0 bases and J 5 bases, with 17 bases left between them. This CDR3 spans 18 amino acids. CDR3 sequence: CASSQDPKGLGHNSPLHF. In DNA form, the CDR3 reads TGTGCCAGCAGCCAAGATCCCAAGGGCCTAGGACATAATTCACCCCTCCACTTT.

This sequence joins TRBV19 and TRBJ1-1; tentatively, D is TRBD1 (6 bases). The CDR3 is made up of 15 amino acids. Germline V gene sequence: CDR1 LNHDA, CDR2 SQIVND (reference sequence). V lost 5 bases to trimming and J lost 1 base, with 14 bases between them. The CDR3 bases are TGTGCCAGTAGTTCCCGGACAGTGGGGAACACTGAAGCTTTCTTT. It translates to CASSSRTVGNTEAFF.

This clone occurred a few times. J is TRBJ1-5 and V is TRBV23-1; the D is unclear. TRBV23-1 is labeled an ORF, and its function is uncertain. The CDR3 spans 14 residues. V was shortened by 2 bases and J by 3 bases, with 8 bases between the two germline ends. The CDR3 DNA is TGCGCCAGCAGTCAAAGACCACCCAATCAGCCCCAGCATTTT. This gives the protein CASSQRPPNQPQHF.

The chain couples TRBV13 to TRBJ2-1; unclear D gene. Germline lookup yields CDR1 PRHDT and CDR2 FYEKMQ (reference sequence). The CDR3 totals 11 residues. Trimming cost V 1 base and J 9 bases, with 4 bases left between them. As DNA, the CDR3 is TGTGCCAGCAGCTTAGTGGGTGAGCAGTTCTTC. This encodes CASSLVGEQFF. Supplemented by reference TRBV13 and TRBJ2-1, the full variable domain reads AAGVIQSPRHLIKEKRETATLKCYPIPRHDTVYWYQQGPGQDPQFLISFYEKMQSDKGSIPDRFSAQQFSDYHSELNMSSLELGDSALYFCASSLVGEQFFGPGTRLTVL.

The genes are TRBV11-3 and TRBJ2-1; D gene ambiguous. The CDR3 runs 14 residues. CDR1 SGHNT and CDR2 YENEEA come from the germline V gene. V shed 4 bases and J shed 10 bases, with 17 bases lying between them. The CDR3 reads CASSSDPPRGEQFF. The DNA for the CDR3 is TGTGCCAGCAGCTCAGACCCTCCGAGAGGAGAGCAGTTCTTC.

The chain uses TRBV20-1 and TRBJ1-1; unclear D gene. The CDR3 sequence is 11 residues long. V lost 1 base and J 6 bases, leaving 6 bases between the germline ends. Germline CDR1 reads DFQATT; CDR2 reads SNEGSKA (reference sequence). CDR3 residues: CSARAGPEAFF. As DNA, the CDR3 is TGCAGTGCTAGAGCAGGTCCTGAAGCTTTCTTT.

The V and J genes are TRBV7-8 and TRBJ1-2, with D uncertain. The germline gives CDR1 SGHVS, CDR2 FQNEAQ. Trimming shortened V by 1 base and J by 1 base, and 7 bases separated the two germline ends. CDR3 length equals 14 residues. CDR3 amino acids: CASSLEGGNYGYTF. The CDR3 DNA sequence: TGTGCCAGCAGCTTAGAAGGCGGTAACTATGGCTACACCTTC.

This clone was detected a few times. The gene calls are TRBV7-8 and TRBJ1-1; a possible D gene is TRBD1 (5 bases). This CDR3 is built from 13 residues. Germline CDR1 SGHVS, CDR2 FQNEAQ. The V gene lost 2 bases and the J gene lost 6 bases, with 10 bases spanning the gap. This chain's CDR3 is CASSLMLGAEAFF. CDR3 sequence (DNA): TGTGCCAGCAGCTTAATGTTGGGGGCTGAAGCTTTCTTT.

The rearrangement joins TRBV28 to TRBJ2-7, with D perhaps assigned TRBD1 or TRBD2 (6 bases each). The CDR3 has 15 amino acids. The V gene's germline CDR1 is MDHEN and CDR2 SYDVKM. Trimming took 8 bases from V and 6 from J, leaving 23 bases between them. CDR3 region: CASQIGGSGVGEQYF. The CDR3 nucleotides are TGTGCCAGCCAAATAGGGGGGTCGGGGGTGGGCGAGCAGTACTTC. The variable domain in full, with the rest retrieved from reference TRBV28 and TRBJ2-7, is DVKVTQSSRYLVKRTGEKVFLECVQDMDHENMFWYRQDPGLGLRLIYFSYDVKMKEKGDIPEGYSVSREKKERFSLILESASTNQTSMYLCASQIGGSGVGEQYFGPGTRLTVT.

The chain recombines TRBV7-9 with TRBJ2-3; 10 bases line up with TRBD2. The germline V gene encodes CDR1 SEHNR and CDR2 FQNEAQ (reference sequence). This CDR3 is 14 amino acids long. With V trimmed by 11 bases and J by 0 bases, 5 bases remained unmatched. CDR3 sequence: CAHSGGPSTDTQYF. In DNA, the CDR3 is TGTGCCCATAGCGGGGGGCCAAGCACAGATACGCAGTATTTT.

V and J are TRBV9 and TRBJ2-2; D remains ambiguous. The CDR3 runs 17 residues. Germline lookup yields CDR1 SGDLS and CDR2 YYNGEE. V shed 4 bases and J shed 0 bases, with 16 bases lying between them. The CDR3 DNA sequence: TGTGCCAGCAGCCTTAGAACCGTAATCGCGAACACCGGGGAGCTGTTTTTT. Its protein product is CASSLRTVIANTGELFF. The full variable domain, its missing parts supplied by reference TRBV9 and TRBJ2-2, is DSGVTQTPKHLITATGQRVTLRCSPRSGDLSVYWYQQSLDQGLQFLIQYYNGEERAKGNILERFSAQQFPDLHSELNLSSLELGDSALYFCASSLRTVIANTGELFFGEGSRLTVL.

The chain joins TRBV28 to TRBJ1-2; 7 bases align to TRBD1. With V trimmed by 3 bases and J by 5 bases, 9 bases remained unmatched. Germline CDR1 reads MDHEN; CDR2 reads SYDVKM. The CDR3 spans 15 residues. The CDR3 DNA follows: TGTGCCAGCAGTTTCAGCACCGGGACAGCGTATGGCTACACCTTC. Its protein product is CASSFSTGTAYGYTF.

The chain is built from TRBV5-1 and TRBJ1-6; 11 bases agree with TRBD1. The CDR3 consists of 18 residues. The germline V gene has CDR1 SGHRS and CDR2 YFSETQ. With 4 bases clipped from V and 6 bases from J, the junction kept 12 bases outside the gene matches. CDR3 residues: CASSLWDRGGFGNSPLHF. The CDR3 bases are TGCGCCAGCAGCCTATGGGACAGGGGGGGATTCGGTAATTCACCCCTCCACTTT.

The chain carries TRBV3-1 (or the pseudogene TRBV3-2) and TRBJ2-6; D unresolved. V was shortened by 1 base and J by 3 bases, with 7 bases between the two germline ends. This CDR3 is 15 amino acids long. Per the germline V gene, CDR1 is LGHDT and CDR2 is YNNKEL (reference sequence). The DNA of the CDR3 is TGTGCCAGCAGCCAAGCTGTCAGTGGGGCCAACGTCCTGACTTTC. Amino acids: CASSQAVSGANVLTF.

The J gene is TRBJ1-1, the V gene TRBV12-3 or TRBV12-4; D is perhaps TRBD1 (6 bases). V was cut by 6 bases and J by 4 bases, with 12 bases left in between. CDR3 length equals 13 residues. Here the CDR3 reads CASRTQGTTEAFF. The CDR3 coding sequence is TGTGCCAGCAGAACCCAGGGGACCACTGAAGCTTTCTTT.

The CDR3, as DNA: TGTGCCAGCAGTTACCGGGACAGGGCGTGGGAGCAGTACTTC. As protein: CASSYRDRAWEQYF. The V and J genes are TRBV6-6 and TRBJ2-7; 9 bases align to TRBD1. Germline loops: CDR1 MNHNY, CDR2 SVGAGI (reference sequence). The J segment lost 7 bases and the V segment lost 2 bases, leaving 6 bases of the junction unmatched. The CDR3 consists of 14 residues.

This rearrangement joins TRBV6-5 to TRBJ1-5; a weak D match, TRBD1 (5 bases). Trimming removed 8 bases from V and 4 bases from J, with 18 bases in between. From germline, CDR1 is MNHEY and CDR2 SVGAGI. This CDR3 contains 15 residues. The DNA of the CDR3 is TGTGCCAGCCAACCGACGACAGCTTCAAATCAGCCCCAGCATTTT. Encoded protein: CASQPTTASNQPQHF.

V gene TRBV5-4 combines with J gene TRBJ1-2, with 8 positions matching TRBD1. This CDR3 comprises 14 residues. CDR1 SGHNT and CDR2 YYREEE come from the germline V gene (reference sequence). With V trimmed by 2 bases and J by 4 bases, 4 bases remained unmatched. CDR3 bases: TGTGCCAGCAGCTTCGTCGGGACAGGCTATGGCTACACCTTC. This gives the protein CASSFVGTGYGYTF.

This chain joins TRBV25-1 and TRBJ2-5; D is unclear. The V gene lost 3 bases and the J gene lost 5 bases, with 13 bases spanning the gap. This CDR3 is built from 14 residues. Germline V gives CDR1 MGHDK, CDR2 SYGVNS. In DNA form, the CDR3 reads TGTGCCAGCAGTGACCCGGGCCCAAGGGAGACCCAGTACTTC. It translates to CASSDPGPRETQYF. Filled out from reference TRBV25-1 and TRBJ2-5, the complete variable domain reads EADIYQTPRYLVIGTGKKITLECSQTMGHDKMYWYQQDPGMELHLIHYSYGVNSTEKGDLSSESTVSRIRTEHFPLTLESARPSHTSQYLCASSDPGPRETQYFGPGTRLLVL.

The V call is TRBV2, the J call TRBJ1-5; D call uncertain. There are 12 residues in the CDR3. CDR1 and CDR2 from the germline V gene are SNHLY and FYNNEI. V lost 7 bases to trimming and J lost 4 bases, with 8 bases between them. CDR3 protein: CASNSPNQPQHF. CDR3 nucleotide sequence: TGTGCCAGCAACAGTCCAAATCAGCCCCAGCATTTT.

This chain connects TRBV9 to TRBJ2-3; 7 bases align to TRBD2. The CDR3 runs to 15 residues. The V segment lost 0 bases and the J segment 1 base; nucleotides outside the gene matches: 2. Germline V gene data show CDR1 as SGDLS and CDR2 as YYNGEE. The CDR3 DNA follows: TGTGCCAGCAGCGTAGATGCGGGGGGCACAGATACGCAGTATTTT. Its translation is CASSVDAGGTDTQYF. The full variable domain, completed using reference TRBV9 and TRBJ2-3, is DSGVTQTPKHLITATGQRVTLRCSPRSGDLSVYWYQQSLDQGLQFLIQYYNGEERAKGNILERFSAQQFPDLHSELNLSSLELGDSALYFCASSVDAGGTDTQYFGPGTRLTVL.